This record looks at one TCR beta chain sequence and its context. Its antigen is not yet known. One end of the junction does not line up with germline, which may come from a read error. Genomic DNA served as template for TCR beta VDJ combination and CDR3 sequence profiling. An Illumina HiSeq 2000 was used for TCR repertoire sequencing. As for how the authors treated the data: Repertoires were assessed using TRBV/TRBJ rearrangement plots, CDR3 size and DJ length profiles, and Simpson's diversity index. The most abundant DNA sequence in the deep sequencing data was taken as the immunodominant clone. CDR3 amino acid sequences were screened for sharing across subjects and were compared with published repertoires and the VDJdb database. TCRdb redid the processing of the public reads, applying fastp at Q25 and MiXCR, and retained in-frame beta chains. Each record represents a unique CDR3 protein, reported with the most common genes and DNA among its rows. These V and J calls are TCRdb output, not the study's own analysis. The table for this sample lists some 410,000 distinct CDR3 sequences; 65% to 80% of them were counted only once. The top ten clones comprise around 4% of the sample.

These data originate in a study of CD8+CD57+ T cells in acquired aplastic anemia listed by TCRdb under 2018. Regarding the complete study: On average, sorted CD4+ and CD8+ cells yielded 3.2 ug of extracted DNA, with a range of about 0.19 to 30 ug. For healthy donor samples, the average read count was about 10.8 million for CD4+ cells and roughly 12 million for CD8+ cells. The full study reports these points: Between patients and healthy controls, no significant difference in CD8+ Simpson's diversity was found (P=0.060). Around 30 CD8+ CDR3 sequences were found in both patients and controls but appeared to be highly expressed in patients and within the immunodominant clones of the patients.

The CDR3 holds 14 amino acids from the cysteine to the phenylalanine. CDR3 DNA only is kept here, 42 bases in frame from base 1. CDR1 is given as SGDLS and CDR2 as YYNGEE, both from the germline V gene. In this study, sorted CD4+ and CD8+ T cells from the blood of healthy subjects and of severe aplastic anemia patients had their TCR repertoires deep-sequenced. Ficoll-Paque density gradient centrifugation was used to isolate peripheral blood mononuclear cells. Before DNA was extracted, CD4+ and CD8+ T cells were sorted using either FACS or magnetic beads. The chain links TRBV9 with TRBJ1-5; no D segment can be confidently identified. The sequencing sample was made of sorted CD4+, CD8+, or CD8+CD57+ T cells (not recorded which) from PBMCs. The TCR was taken from a human donor in good health, serving as a control. The sequence in DNA is TGTGCCAGCAGCTTAGGACTGAACAATCAGACCCAGCATTTT. The encoded protein is CASSLGLNNQTQHF.